These 25 T cell receptor beta chains came from one sample sequenced in a study of CD8+CD57+ T cells in acquired aplastic anemia. Genomic DNA was employed as the template in profiling TCR beta VDJ and CDR3. Using its own MiXCR run on the reads, TCRdb lists one record per CDR3 protein. Among 150,000 or so distinct CDR3 sequences, 52% were seen once, and the ten largest hold roughly 12%. Previously, flow cytometry had revealed CD8+CD57+ cell expansion in the patients chosen for sequencing. The sequenced material came from sorted CD4+, CD8+, or CD8+CD57+ T cells (not recorded which) from PBMCs. These receptor sequences come from a human donor with aplastic anemia.

This clonotype came up many times. V usage is TRBV4-2 and J usage is TRBJ2-5, with 13 positions matching TRBD2. Losses at the gene ends were 1 base for V and 4 bases for J; bases not matched to a gene: 6. This CDR3 has 17 amino acids. Germline V lookup: CDR1 LGHNA, CDR2 YNFKEQ. In DNA, the CDR3 is TGTGCCAGCAGCCAAGGGACTAGCGGGGGATCGTCAGAGACCCAGTACTTC. Protein: CASSQGTSGGSSETQYF.

A few counts support this clonotype. This may be a read error: a much more frequent sequence differs by one nucleotide. This rearrangement joins TRBV2 to TRBJ2-5, with TRBD1 matching 7 bases. Trimming took 5 bases from V and 2 from J; bases not matched to a gene: 5. This CDR3 spans 14 amino acids. Germline loops: CDR1 SNHLY, CDR2 FYNNEI. The DNA of the CDR3 is TGTGCCAGCAGTACCCCAGGGGGACAAGAGACCCAGTACTTC. This sequence encodes CASSTPGGQETQYF.

This sequence joins TRBV25-1 and TRBJ2-5, with TRBD1 matching 7 bases. With 0 bases clipped from V and 1 base from J, the junction kept 5 bases outside the gene matches. This CDR3 is built from 16 residues. Germline loops: CDR1 MGHDK, CDR2 SYGVNS. The CDR3 region is CASSEYGTDLQETQYF. The CDR3 nucleotides read TGTGCCAGCAGTGAATATGGGACAGATCTCCAAGAGACCCAGTACTTC. The full variable domain, rest sourced from reference TRBV25-1 and TRBJ2-5, is EADIYQTPRYLVIGTGKKITLECSQTMGHDKMYWYQQDPGMELHLIHYSYGVNSTEKGDLSSESTVSRIRTEHFPLTLESARPSHTSQYLCASSEYGTDLQETQYFGPGTRLLVL.

This clonotype was counted at least ten times. The chain joins TRBV15 to TRBJ2-2; 8 bases agree with TRBD1. The CDR3 totals 15 residues. V was clipped by 6 bases and J by 5 bases; unmatched bases: 8. Looked up from germline, CDR1 is LNHNV and CDR2 is YYDKDF (reference sequence). Here the CDR3 DNA reads TGTGCCACCAGGTGGGGACAGGATGGAACCGGGGAGCTGTTTTTT. Translated, it gives CATRWGQDGTGELFF.

This clonotype was seen many times. V and J are TRBV4-3 and TRBJ2-1; D unclear. CDR1 is LGHNA, CDR2 YSLEER, per germline. This CDR3 spans 12 amino acids. V was pared by 0 bases and J by 8 bases, with 5 bases between. CDR3 loop: CASSQDGYEQFF. DNA of the CDR3: TGCGCCAGCAGCCAAGATGGATATGAGCAGTTCTTC.

By share of the sample, this clonotype is medium-sized (0.01 to 0.1%). The chain links TRBV20-1 to TRBJ1-1, with TRBD1 identical over 11 bases. CDR1 DFQATT and CDR2 SNEGSKA come from the germline V gene (reference sequence). The CDR3 totals 14 residues. J was trimmed by 3 bases and V by 3 bases; bases with no gene match: 3. The CDR3 DNA reads as TGCAGTGCTAGGGGACAGGGGGGGGACACTGAAGCTTTCTTT. Encoded protein: CSARGQGGDTEAFF.

The chain has TRBV7-3 and TRBJ2-1; 12 bases are a match to TRBD2. CDR1 SGHTA and CDR2 FQGTGA come from the germline V gene. The V and J ends lost 5 bases and 6 bases, in that order; junction bases with no gene match: 8. CDR3 length equals 16 residues. Here the CDR3 reads CASSKRLAGGPNEQFF. The CDR3 DNA reads as TGTGCCAGCAGCAAGAGGCTAGCGGGGGGGCCCAATGAGCAGTTCTTC. The entire variable domain, with the rest obtained from reference TRBV7-3 and TRBJ2-1, is as follows: GAGVSQTPSNKVTEKGKYVELRCDPISGHTALYWYRQSLGQGPEFLIYFQGTGAADDSGLPNDRFFAVRPEGSVSTLKIQRTERGDSAVYLCASSKRLAGGPNEQFFGPGTRLTVL.

As regards this clonotype: The junction and the germline gene differ at one end; a read error may be behind it. The gene calls are TRBV5-6 and TRBJ1-1; no clear D gene. CDR3 length: 15 amino acids. Per the germline V gene, CDR1 is SGHDT and CDR2 is YYEEEE. In nucleotides, the CDR3 is TGCGCCAGCAGCCACTCACCGAGGGCGATCACTGAAGCTTTCTTT. Its translation is CASSHSPRAITEAFF.

This sequence joins TRBV9 and TRBJ1-5; no clear D. Trimming took 4 bases from V and 0 from J, leaving 11 bases between them. This CDR3 is built from 15 residues. Per germline, CDR1 SGDLS and CDR2 YYNGEE. CDR3 DNA sequence: TGTGCCAGCAGCCCAGGAGCGTATAGCAATCAGCCCCAGCATTTT. Its protein product is CASSPGAYSNQPQHF.

This clonotype was counted a few times. This chain uses TRBV27 with TRBJ2-7; 9 bases are a match to TRBD2. Looked up from germline, CDR1 is MNHEY and CDR2 is SMNVEV (reference sequence). After removal of 5 bases from V and 0 bases from J, the junction contained 8 bases not matched to a gene. CDR3 length equals 16 residues. CDR3 DNA sequence: TGTGCCAGCAGTCCAGACCTAGCGGGGTTCTCCTACGAGCAGTACTTC. Amino acid sequence: CASSPDLAGFSYEQYF.

This clonotype was recorded only once. The CDR3 does not close with the conserved phenylalanine or tryptophan, likely indicating a read error. This chain links TRBV27 with TRBJ2-3; D remains ambiguous. This CDR3 spans 13 amino acids. Germline V gives CDR1 MNHEY, CDR2 SMNVEV (reference sequence). Trimming stripped 7 bases from V and 3 bases from J, with 11 bases between. CDR3 DNA sequence: TGTGCCAGCATCCGTGTTGGGACAGATACGCAGTATCTT. Protein: CASIRVGTDTQYL.

This chain links TRBV19 with TRBJ2-7, with TRBD2 matching over 9 bases. The CDR3 consists of 14 residues. The J segment lost 5 bases and the V segment lost 9 bases, leaving 11 bases of the junction unmatched. In germline, CDR1 is LNHDA, CDR2 SQIVND (reference sequence). The CDR3 region has the DNA TGTGCCAGCAGCTCCGGGACTAGCCGCCACGAGCAGTACTTC. Translating gives CASSSGTSRHEQYF.

The rearrangement joins TRBV2 to TRBJ2-2; weak D call: TRBD1 (5 bases). Trimming took 9 bases from V and 5 from J, leaving 16 bases between them. The CDR3 is 14 residues long. The germline V gene encodes CDR1 SNHLY and CDR2 FYNNEI. CDR3 DNA: TGTGCCAGGGGCACGACAGTACGGACCGGGGAGCTGTTTTTT. Translation: CARGTTVRTGELFF.

The V and J genes are TRBV2 and TRBJ1-1, with a tentative D call TRBD1 (5 bases). In germline, CDR1 is SNHLY, CDR2 FYNNEI. Trimming pared 4 bases from V and 4 bases from J, leaving 10 bases between. The CDR3 is made up of 13 amino acids. The CDR3 DNA reads as TGTGCCAGCAGTGGGGCTGGGGGCACTGAAGCTTTCTTT. This codes for CASSGAGGTEAFF.

The V call is TRBV7-6, the J call TRBJ2-5; 14 nucleotides align to TRBD2. V was clipped by 3 bases and J by 1 base; unmatched bases: 1. Per germline, CDR1 SGHVS and CDR2 FNYEAQ. The CDR3 consists of 16 residues. The CDR3 DNA reads as TGTGCCAGCAGCTTGACTAGCGGGGGGGGCCAAGAGACCCAGTACTTC. Translated, it gives CASSLTSGGGQETQYF.

The rearrangement links TRBV19 to TRBJ1-1; D possibly corresponds to TRBD1 (5 bases). Trimming removed 0 bases at V and 5 bases at J, with 10 bases between. Per germline, CDR1 LNHDA and CDR2 SQIVND (reference sequence). The CDR3 covers 14 residues. CDR3 DNA sequence: TGTGCCAGTAGTATAGACAGGGCTTTTACTGAAGCTTTCTTT. Protein: CASSIDRAFTEAFF.

The gene calls are TRBV10-3 and TRBJ1-1, with 7 bases lining up with TRBD1. The length of the CDR3 is 13 residues. From germline, CDR1 is ENHRY and CDR2 SYGVKD. V lost 3 bases, J lost 3 bases, and 1 base stayed unmatched. Here the CDR3 reads CAISDTGDTEAFF. CDR3 sequence (DNA): TGTGCCATCAGTGACACAGGGGACACTGAAGCTTTCTTT.

The chain carries TRBV10-3 and TRBJ2-2; D unclear. The germline V and J ends were trimmed by 0 bases and 0 bases, with 8 bases remaining between them. Germline CDR1 reads ENHRY; CDR2 reads SYGVKD. CDR3 length: 16 amino acids. CDR3 bases: TGTGCCATCAGTGAGTCGTCCGAGTCGAACACCGGGGAGCTGTTTTTT. Protein product: CAISESSESNTGELFF.

There are a few counts of this clonotype. The chain couples TRBV10-3 to TRBJ2-5, with 11 bases identical to TRBD2. V shed 10 bases and J 4 bases; nucleotides not matched to a gene: 8. This CDR3 region has 14 residues. Germline V gene lookup returns CDR1 ENHRY and CDR2 SYGVKD. The CDR3 coding sequence is TGTGCCACCACAACTAGCGGGAGAGGAGAGACCCAGTACTTC. As protein: CATTTSGRGETQYF.

The chain uses TRBV6-1 and TRBJ2-6; D is possibly TRBD2 (5 bases). Germline V gene lookup returns CDR1 MNHNS and CDR2 SASEGT. The CDR3 is 17 amino acids. V lost 6 bases and J lost 0, with 15 bases in between. The CDR3 DNA reads TGTGCCAGCAGCCGGGGTGGGTTGGGCTCTGGGGCCAACGTCCTGACTTTC. Translation: CASSRGGLGSGANVLTF.

Concerning this clonotype: The conserved closing phenylalanine or tryptophan is absent in this CDR3, likely reflecting a read error. The J gene is TRBJ2-7, the V gene TRBV7-6; possibly TRBD1 for D (5 bases). Germline loops: CDR1 SGHVS, CDR2 FNYEAQ. This CDR3 contains 14 residues. The CDR3 loop is CAGSPRRQLGEQYL. The DNA of the CDR3 is TGTGCCGGCAGCCCAAGACGACAGTTGGGAGAGCAGTACCTC.

V usage is TRBV10-2 and J usage is TRBJ1-2, with TRBD1 as a possible D gene (5 bases). The V end was cut by 1 base, the J end by 9 bases, with 9 bases between. CDR1 WSHSY and CDR2 SAAADI come from the germline V gene. The CDR3 is made up of 12 amino acids. The CDR3 loop reads CASSELGGSYTF. CDR3 coding DNA: TGCGCCAGCAGTGAGTTGGGGGGAAGCTACACCTTC.

The CDR3 DNA is TGTGCCACCCGGGCAGGGCCGGGCTATGGCTACACCTTC. It codes for CATRAGPGYGYTF. The chain joins TRBV7-2 to TRBJ1-2, with D possibly TRBD1 on 5 matching bases. Trimming pared 10 bases from V and 4 bases from J, leaving 16 bases between. Germline loops: CDR1 SGHTA, CDR2 FQGNSA. The CDR3 is 13 residues long.

CDR3 nucleotides: TGCAGTGCTAGCGAGGGGGGCAGTAACACTGAAGCTTTCTTT. Protein: CSASEGGSNTEAFF. The chain links TRBV20-1 to TRBJ1-1; the D gene is possibly TRBD1 (6 bases). Germline lookup yields CDR1 DFQATT and CDR2 SNEGSKA (reference sequence). The CDR3 has 14 amino acids. Trimming took 3 bases from V and 2 from J, leaving 13 bases between them.

The rearrangement joins TRBV6-2 or TRBV6-3 to TRBJ2-3; 10 bases line up with TRBD2. The germline CDR1 and CDR2 sequences are MNHEY and SVGEGT. Trimming at V came to 2 bases and at J to 11 bases, leaving 13 bases not matched to a gene. The CDR3 has 16 residues. CDR3 DNA: TGTGCCAGCAGTTACCTCACAGCGGGGGGGACGCTAGGGCAGTATTTT. This codes for CASSYLTAGGTLGQYF.